Many counts were recorded for the clone carrying this T cell receptor beta chain. Antigen unknown. This entry belongs to a study of CD8 T cells in ankylosing spondylitis. Each CDR3 protein is one row after TCRdb ran MiXCR on the 5' RACE reads. The sample carries roughly 230,000 distinct CDR3 sequences, about 20% recorded once. Broader study findings: Disease-linked clones were found to be CD8+ and relatively rare in peripheral blood. A TCR beta motif of fewer than ten highly homologous variants seemed to mark ankylosing spondylitis blood.

Sample: blood, either unsorted or a sorted T cell fraction (not recorded which). This receptor was obtained from a male donor with ankylosing spondylitis or in good health (not recorded which).

The CDR3 sequence is CSASPTSGGYNEQFF. The DNA for the CDR3 is TGCAGTGCTAGCCCCACTAGCGGAGGGTACAATGAGCAGTTCTTC. The gene calls are TRBV20-1 and TRBJ2-1, with 8 bases matching TRBD2. This CDR3 comprises 15 residues. With V trimmed by 3 bases and J by 4 bases, 8 bases remained unmatched. CDR1 is DFQATT, CDR2 SNEGSKA, per germline (reference sequence).